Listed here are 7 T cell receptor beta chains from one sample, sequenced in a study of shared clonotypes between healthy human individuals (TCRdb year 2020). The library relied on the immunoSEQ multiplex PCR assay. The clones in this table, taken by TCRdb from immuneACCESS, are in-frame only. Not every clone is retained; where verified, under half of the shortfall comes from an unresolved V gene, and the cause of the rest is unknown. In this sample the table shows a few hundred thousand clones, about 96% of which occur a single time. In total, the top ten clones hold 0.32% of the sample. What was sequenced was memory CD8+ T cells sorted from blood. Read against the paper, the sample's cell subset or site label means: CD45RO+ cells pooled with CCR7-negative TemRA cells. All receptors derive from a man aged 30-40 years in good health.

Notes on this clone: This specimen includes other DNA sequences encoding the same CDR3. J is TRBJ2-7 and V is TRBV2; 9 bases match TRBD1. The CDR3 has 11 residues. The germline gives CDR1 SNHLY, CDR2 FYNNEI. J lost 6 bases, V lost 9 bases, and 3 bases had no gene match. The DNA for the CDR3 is TGTGCCAGTCGGACAGGGGTCGAGCAGTACTTC. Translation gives CASRTGVEQYF.

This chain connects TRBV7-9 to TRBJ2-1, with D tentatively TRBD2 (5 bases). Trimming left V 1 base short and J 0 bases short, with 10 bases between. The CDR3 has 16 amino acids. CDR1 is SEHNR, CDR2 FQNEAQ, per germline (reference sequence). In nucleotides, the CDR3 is TGTGCCAGCAGCTTAGGGCGGAGGAGCTCCTACAATGAGCAGTTCTTC. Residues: CASSLGRRSSYNEQFF. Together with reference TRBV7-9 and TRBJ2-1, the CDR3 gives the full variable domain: DTGVSQNPRHKITKRGQNVTFRCDPISEHNRLYWYRQTLGQGPEFLTYFQNEAQLEKSRLLSDRFSAERPKGSFSTLEIQRTEQGDSAMYLCASSLGRRSSYNEQFFGPGTRLTVL.

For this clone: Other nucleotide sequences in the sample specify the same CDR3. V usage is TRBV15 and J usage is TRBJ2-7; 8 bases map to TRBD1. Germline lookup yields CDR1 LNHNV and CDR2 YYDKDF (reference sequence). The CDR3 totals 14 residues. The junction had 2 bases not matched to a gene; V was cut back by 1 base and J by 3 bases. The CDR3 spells CATSRGTGGYEQYF. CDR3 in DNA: TGTGCCACCAGCAGAGGTACAGGGGGCTACGAGCAGTACTTC.

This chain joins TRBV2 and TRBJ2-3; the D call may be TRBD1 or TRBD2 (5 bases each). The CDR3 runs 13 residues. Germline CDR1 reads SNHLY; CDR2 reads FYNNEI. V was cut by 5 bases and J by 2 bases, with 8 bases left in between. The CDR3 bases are TGTGCCAGCAGTTACGGGACCACAGATACGCAGTATTTT. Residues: CASSYGTTDTQYF.

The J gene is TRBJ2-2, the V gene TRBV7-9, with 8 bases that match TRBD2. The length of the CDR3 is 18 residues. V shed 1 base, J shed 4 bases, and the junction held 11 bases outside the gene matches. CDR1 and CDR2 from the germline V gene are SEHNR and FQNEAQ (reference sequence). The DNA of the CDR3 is TGTGCCAGCAGCTTAGGATGGCCAGCGGGAGTAAGCACCGGGGAGCTGTTTTTT. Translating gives CASSLGWPAGVSTGELFF.

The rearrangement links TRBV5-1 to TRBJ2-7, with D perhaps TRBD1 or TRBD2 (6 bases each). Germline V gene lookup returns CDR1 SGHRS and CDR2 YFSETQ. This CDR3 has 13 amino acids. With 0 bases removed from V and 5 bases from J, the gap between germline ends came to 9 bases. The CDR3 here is CASSLAGGNEQYF. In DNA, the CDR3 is TGCGCCAGCAGCTTGGCCGGGGGCAACGAGCAGTACTTC.

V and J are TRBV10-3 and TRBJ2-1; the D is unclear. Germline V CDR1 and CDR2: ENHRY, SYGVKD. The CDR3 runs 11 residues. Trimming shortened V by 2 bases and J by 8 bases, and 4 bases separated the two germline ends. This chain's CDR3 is CAISEGDEQFF. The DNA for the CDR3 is TGTGCCATCAGTGAGGGGGATGAGCAGTTCTTC.